There are a few counts of the clone carrying this T cell receptor beta chain. The data were taken from a study of blood T cell repertoires in COVID-19. Clones were sequenced by immunoSEQ multiplex PCR, and TCRdb holds only the in-frame ones, with some missing. The sample lists 200,000 or so clones, 80% to 85% seen once, with roughly 6.9% in the top ten. V was trimmed by 4 bases and J by 5 bases, leaving 14 bases between them. This CDR3 region has 14 residues. CDR1 is LGHDT and CDR2 is YNNKEL in the germline V gene (reference sequence). The chain employs TRBV3-1 (or the pseudogene TRBV3-2) and TRBJ1-2, with a possible D match to TRBD1 (6 bases). The receptor's source is a man aged 35 to 55 who had recovered from COVID-19. Specimen: PBMCs or T cells enriched from blood (not recorded which). This CDR3 is CASSLGRGIYGYTF. DNA for the CDR3: TGTGCCAGCAGCCTGGGCAGGGGAATTTATGGCTACACCTTC.